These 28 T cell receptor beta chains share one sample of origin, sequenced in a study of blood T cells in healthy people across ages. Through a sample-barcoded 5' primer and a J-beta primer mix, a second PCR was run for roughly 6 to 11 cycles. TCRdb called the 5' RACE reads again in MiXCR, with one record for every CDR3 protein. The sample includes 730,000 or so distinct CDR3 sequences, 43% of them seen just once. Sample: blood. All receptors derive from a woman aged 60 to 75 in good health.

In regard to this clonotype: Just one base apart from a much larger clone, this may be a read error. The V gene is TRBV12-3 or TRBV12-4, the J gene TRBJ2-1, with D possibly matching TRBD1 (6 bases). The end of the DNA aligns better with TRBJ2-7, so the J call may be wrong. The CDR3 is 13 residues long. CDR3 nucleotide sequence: TGTGCCAGCAGTCAGGACAGAAGCGATGAGCAGTACTTC. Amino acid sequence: CASSQDRSDEQYF.

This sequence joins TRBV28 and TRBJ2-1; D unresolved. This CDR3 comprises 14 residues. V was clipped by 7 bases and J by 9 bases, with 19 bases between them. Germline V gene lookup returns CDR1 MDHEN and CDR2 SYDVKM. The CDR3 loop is CASTPGSGKGEQFF. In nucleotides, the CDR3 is TGTGCCAGCACCCCTGGGTCCGGAAAAGGTGAGCAGTTCTTC.

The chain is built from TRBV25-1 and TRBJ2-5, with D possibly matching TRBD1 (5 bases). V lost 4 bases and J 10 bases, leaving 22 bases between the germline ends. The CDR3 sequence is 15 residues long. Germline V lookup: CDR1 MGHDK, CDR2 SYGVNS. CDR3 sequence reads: CASSVLDKGPLSQYF. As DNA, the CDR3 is TGTGCCAGCAGTGTTTTGGACAAGGGTCCGCTTAGCCAGTACTTC.

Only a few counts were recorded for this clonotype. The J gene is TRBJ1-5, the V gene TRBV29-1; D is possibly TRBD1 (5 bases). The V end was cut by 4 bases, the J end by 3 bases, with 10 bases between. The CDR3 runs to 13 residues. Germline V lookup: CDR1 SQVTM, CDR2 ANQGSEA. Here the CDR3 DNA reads TGCAGCGTTGGAGGGGAGGTCAATCAGCCCCAGCATTTT. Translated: CSVGGEVNQPQHF.

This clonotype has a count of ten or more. The CDR3 DNA is TGTGCCATCAGTGAGTCGAATCGGGGCATCAATGAGCAGTTCTTC. Its translation: CAISESNRGINEQFF. This sequence joins TRBV10-3 and TRBJ2-1, with D perhaps matching TRBD1 or TRBD2 (5 bases each). V lost 0 bases and J lost 6, with 12 bases in between. The CDR3 has 15 amino acids. The germline V gene encodes CDR1 ENHRY and CDR2 SYGVKD.

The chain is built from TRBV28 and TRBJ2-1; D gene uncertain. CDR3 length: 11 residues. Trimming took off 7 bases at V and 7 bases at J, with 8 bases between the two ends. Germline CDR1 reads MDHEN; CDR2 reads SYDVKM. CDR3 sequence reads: CASTAVNEQFF. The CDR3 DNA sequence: TGTGCCAGCACGGCGGTTAATGAGCAGTTCTTC.

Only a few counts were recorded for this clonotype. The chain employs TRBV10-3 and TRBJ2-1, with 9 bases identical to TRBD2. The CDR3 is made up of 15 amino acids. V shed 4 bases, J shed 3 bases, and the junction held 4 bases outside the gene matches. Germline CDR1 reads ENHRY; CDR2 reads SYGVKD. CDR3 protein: CAISVAGENYNEQFF. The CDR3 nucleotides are TGTGCCATCAGTGTAGCGGGGGAGAACTACAATGAGCAGTTCTTC.

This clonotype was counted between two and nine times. This CDR3 reads CASSVAVENSGPYEQYF. The CDR3 nucleotides are TGTGCCAGCAGCGTAGCAGTGGAAAATAGCGGGCCCTACGAGCAGTACTTC. The rearrangement uses TRBV9 and TRBJ2-7; TRBD2 matches at 7 bases. Trimming removed 0 bases from V and 2 bases from J; junction bases left unmatched: 11. The CDR3 loop spans 17 amino acids. Germline CDR1 and CDR2: SGDLS and YYNGEE.

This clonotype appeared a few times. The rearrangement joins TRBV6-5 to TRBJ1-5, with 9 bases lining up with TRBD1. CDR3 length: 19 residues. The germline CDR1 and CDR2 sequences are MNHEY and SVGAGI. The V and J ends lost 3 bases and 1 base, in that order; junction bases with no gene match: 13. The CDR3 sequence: CASSYHSNRGLKSNQPQHF. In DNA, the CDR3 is TGTGCCAGCAGTTATCACTCTAACAGGGGGCTCAAGAGCAATCAGCCCCAGCATTTT.

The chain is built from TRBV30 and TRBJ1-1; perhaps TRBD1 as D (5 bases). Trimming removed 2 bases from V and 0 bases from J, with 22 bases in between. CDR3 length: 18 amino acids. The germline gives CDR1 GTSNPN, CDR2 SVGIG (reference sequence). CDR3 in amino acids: CAWSLFWGGKAMNTEAFF. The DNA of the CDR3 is TGTGCCTGGAGTCTCTTCTGGGGGGGGAAGGCGATGAACACTGAAGCTTTCTTT. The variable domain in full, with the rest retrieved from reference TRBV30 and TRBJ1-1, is SQTIHQWPATLVQPVGSPLSLECTVEGTSNPNLYWYRQAAGRGLQLLFYSVGIGQISSEVPQNLSASRPQDRQFILSSKKLLLSDSGFYLCAWSLFWGGKAMNTEAFFGQGTRLTVV.

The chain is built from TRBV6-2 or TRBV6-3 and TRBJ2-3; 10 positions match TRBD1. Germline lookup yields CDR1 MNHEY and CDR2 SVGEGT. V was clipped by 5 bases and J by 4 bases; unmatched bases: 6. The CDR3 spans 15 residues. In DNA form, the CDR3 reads TGTGCCAGCAGTGACCCGGGACAGGGGTCAGATACGCAGTATTTT. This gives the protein CASSDPGQGSDTQYF.

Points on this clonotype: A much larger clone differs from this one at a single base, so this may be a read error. CDR3 residues: CSVLCSYEQYF. The CDR3, as DNA: TGCAGCGTTTTGTGTTCCTACGAGCAGTACTTC. V usage is TRBV29-1 and J usage is TRBJ2-7; D remains unclear. Germline loops: CDR1 SQVTM, CDR2 ANQGSEA. Trimming stripped 5 bases from V and 1 base from J, with 6 bases between. This CDR3 has 11 residues.

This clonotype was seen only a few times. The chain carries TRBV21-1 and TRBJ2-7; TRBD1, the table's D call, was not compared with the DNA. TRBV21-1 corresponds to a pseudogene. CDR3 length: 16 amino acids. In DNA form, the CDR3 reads TGTGCCAGCAGCAAAGAATTCAGGGGTTCGGACTACGAGCAGTACTTC. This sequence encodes CASSKEFRGSDYEQYF.

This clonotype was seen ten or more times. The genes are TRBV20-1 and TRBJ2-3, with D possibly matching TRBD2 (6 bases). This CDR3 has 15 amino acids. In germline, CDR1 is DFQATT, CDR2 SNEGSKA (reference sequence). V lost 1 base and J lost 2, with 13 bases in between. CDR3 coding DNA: TGCAGTGCTAGAGGGAGGCGGGGTTTCACAGATACGCAGTATTTT. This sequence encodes CSARGRRGFTDTQYF.

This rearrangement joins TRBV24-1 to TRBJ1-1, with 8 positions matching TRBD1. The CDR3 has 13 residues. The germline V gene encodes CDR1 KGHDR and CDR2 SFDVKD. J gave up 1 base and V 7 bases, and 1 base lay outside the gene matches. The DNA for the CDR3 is TGTGCCACCAGACAGGGGGGGAACACTGAAGCTTTCTTT. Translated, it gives CATRQGGNTEAFF.

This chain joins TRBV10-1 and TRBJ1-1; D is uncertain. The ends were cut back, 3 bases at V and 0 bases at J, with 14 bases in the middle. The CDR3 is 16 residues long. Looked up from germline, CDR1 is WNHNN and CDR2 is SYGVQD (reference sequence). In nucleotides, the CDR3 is TGCGCCAGCAGTGATGGGAGAAGGTCCATGAACACTGAAGCTTTCTTT. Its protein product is CASSDGRRSMNTEAFF.

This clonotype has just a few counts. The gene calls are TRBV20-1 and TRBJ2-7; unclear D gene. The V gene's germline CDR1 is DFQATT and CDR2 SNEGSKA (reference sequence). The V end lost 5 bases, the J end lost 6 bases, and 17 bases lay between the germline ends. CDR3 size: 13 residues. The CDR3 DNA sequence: TGCAGTGCTTTACCGGGCCCCAGGAGCGAGCAGTACTTC. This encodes CSALPGPRSEQYF.

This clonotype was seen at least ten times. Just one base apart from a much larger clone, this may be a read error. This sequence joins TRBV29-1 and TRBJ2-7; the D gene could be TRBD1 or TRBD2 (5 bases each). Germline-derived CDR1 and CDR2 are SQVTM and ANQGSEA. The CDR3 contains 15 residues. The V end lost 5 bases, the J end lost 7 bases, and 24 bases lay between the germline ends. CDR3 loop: CSVLTGAGSYNEQYF. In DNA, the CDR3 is TGCAGCGTTCTCACCGGAGCAGGGAGCTACAATGAGCAGTACTTC.

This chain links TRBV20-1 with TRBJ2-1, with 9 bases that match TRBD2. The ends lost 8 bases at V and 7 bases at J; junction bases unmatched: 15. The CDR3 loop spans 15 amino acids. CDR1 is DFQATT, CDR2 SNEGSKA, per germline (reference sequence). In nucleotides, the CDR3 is TGCAGTACCCATGGCGGCGGGAGGGCCGGGAATGAGCAGTTCTTC. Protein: CSTHGGGRAGNEQFF.

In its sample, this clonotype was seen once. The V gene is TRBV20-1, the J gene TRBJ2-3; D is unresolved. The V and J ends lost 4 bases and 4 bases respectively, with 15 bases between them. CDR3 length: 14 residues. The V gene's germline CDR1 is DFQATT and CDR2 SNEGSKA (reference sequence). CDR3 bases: TGCAGTGCTATCCCTCGCGTAAGGTCAGATACGCAGTATTTT. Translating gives CSAIPRVRSDTQYF.

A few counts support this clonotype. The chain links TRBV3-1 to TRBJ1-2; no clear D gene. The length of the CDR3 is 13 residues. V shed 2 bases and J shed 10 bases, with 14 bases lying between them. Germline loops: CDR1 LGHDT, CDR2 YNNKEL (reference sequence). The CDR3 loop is CASSQTIGSVYTF. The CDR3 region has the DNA TGTGCCAGCAGCCAAACAATCGGATCGGTCTACACCTTC.

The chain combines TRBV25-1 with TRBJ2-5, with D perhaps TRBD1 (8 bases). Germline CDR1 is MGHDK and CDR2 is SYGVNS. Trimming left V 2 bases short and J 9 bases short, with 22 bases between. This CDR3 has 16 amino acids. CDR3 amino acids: CASSEGARGHREAQYF. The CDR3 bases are TGTGCCAGCAGTGAAGGAGCCAGGGGGCATCGGGAGGCCCAGTACTTC.

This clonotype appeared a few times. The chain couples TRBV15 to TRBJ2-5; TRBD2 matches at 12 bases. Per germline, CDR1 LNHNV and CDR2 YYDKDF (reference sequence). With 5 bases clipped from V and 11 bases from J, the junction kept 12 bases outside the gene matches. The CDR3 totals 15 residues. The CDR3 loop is CATSLRTSGNDEQYF. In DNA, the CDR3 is TGTGCCACCAGCCTGAGGACTAGCGGGAACGATGAGCAGTACTTC.

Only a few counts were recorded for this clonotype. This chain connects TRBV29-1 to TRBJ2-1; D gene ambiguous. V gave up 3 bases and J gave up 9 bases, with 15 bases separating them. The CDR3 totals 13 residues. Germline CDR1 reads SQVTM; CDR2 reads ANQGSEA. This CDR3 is CSVDVGTIGEQFF. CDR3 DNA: TGCAGCGTTGACGTGGGTACAATTGGTGAGCAGTTCTTC.

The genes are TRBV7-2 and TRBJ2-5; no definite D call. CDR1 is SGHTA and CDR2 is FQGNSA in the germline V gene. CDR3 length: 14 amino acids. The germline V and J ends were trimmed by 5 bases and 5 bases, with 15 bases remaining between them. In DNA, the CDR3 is TGTGCCAGCAGCCCAAGGGCAGGAAGGGAGACCCAGTACTTC. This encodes CASSPRAGRETQYF.

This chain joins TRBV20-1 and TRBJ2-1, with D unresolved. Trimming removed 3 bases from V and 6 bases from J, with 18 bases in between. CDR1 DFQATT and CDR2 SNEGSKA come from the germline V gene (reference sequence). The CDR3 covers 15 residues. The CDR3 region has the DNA TGCAGTGCTAGCCCCCCCCGAGGAAGTATCAATGAGCAGTTCTTC. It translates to CSASPPRGSINEQFF.

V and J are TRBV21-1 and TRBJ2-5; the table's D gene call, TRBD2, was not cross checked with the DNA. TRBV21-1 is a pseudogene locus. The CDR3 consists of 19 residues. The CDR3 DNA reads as TGTGCCAGCAGCAAAGCCCCCTCCCTAGCGGGAGGGGGCCAAGAGACCCAGTACTTC. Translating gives CASSKAPSLAGGGQETQYF.

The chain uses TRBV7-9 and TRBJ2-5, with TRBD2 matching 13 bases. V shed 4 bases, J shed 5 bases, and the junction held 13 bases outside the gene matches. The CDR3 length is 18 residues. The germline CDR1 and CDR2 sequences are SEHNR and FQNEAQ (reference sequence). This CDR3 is CASSSPGLAGPRRETQYF. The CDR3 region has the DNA TGTGCCAGCAGCTCACCGGGACTAGCGGGGCCCCGGAGGGAGACCCAGTACTTC.